This T cell receptor beta chain is drawn from a study of human T cells and chemical hapten exposure. Germline V gene lookup returns CDR1 MGHDK and CDR2 SYGVNS. The CDR3 is made up of 13 amino acids. V dropped 4 bases and J dropped 4 bases, with 5 bases sitting between them. TCRdb redid the calling of the RACE reads with MiXCR, one entry per CDR3 protein. The sample consists of around 250,000 distinct CDR3 sequences, approximately 8.6% of them appearing once. Regarding time point: pre-sensitization, week 0. Treatment indicated: therapeutic diphenylcyclopropenone sensitization with weekly scalp DPC. Suited to DPC and affected by alopecia, the donors ranged from 18 to 70 years old. Whole blood, unfractionated, served as the material for total RNA extraction.

The sequence was collected from a woman in her 40s with alopecia areata. Some clones in this sample may be carry-over from other donors' samples. This material consisted of whole blood, taken in connection with sensitization to the hapten diphenylcyclopropenone (DPC). The genes are TRBV25-1 and TRBJ1-6; D is undetermined. DNA for the CDR3: TGTGCCAGCAGTGGGTCTTATAATTCACCCCTCCACTTT. This gives the protein CASSGSYNSPLHF. Using reference TRBV25-1 and TRBJ1-6 for the parts outside the CDR3, the full variable domain is EADIYQTPRYLVIGTGKKITLECSQTMGHDKMYWYQQDPGMELHLIHYSYGVNSTEKGDLSSESTVSRIRTEHFPLTLESARPSHTSQYLCASSGSYNSPLHFGNGTRLTVT.